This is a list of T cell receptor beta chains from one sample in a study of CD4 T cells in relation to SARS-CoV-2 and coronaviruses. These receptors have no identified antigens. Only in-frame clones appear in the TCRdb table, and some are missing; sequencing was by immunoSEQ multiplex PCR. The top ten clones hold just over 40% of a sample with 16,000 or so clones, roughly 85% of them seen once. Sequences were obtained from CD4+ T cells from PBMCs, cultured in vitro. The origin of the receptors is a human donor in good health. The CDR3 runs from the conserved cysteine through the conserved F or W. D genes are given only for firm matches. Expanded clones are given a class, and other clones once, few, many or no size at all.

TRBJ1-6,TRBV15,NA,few,CATSREGGNSPLHF,TGTGCCACCAGCAGAGAAGGGGGTAATTCACCCCTCCACTTT
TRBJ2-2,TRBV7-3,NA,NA,CASSPGGELFF,TGTGCCAGCAGCCCCGGTGGGGAGCTGTTTTTT
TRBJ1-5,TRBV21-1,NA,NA,CASSKDRGVISNQPQHF,TGTGCCAGCAGCAAGGACAGGGGAGTTATTAGCAATCAGCCCCAGCATTTT
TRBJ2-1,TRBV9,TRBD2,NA,CASSPWTSGSLSYNEQFF,TGTGCCAGCAGCCCTTGGACTAGCGGGAGTCTATCCTACAATGAGCAGTTCTTC
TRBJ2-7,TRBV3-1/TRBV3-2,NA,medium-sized,CASSQEWTATYEQYF,TGTGCCAGCAGCCAAGAATGGACGGCAACCTACGAGCAGTACTTC
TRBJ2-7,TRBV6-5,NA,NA,CASSSGPRSYEQYF,TGTGCCAGCAGTTCCGGACCGCGCTCCTACGAGCAGTACTTC
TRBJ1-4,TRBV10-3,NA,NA,CATTRERDEKLFF,TGTGCCACGACACGAGAAAGGGATGAAAAACTGTTTTTT
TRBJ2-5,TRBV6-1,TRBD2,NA,CASSEALPGLAGEFRQETQYF,TGTGCCAGCAGTGAAGCGCTTCCGGGGCTAGCGGGAGAATTTCGCCAAGAGACCCAGTACTTC
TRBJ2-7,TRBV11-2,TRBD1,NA,CASSLGPGQGKYEQYF,TGTGCCAGCAGCTTGGGGCCCGGACAGGGCAAATACGAGCAGTACTTC
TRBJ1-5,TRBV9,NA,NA,CASSVGLDSNQPQHF,TGTGCCAGCAGCGTAGGCCTCGATAGCAATCAGCCCCAGCATTTT
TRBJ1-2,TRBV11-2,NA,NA,CASSLDLQSWGYTF,TGTGCCAGCAGCTTAGATCTCCAATCTTGGGGCTACACCTTC
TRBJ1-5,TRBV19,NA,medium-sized,CASSPDGSKYSNQPQHF,TGTGCCAGCAGTCCTGATGGCAGCAAATATAGCAATCAGCCCCAGCATTTT
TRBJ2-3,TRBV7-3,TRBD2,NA,CASSLRASGLTDTQYF,TGTGCCAGCAGCTTAAGGGCTAGCGGGTTAACAGATACGCAGTATTTT
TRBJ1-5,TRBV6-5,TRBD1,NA,CASKTGNQPQHF,TGTGCCAGTAAGACAGGGAATCAGCCCCAGCATTTT
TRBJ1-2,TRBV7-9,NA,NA,CASSPRARGYTF,TGTGCCAGCAGCCCCCGCGCGCGTGGCTACACCTTC
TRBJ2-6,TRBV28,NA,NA,CASTQGAIMSGANVLTF,TGTGCCAGCACCCAAGGGGCTATCATGTCTGGGGCCAACGTCCTGACTTTC
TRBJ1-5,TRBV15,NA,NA,CATSRGEQPQHF,TGTGCCACCAGCAGAGGAGAGCAGCCCCAGCATTTT
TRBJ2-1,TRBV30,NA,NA,CAWYRGTPYNEQFF,TGTGCCTGGTATCGCGGGACACCGTACAATGAGCAGTTCTTC
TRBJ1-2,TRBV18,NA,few,CASSPSSGNYGYTF,TGTGCCAGCTCACCCTCGTCAGGGAACTATGGCTACACCTTC
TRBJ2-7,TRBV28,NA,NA,CASRLGSGSEQYF,TGTGCCAGCAGGCTGGGGTCCGGGTCCGAGCAGTACTTC
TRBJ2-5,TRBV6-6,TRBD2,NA,CASSYSISGKTQYF,TGTGCCAGCAGTTACTCGATAAGCGGGAAGACCCAGTACTTC
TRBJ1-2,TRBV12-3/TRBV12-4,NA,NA,CASSSQANYGYTF,TGTGCCAGCAGTTCACAGGCTAACTATGGCTACACCTTC
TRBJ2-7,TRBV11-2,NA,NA,CASSYGQTYEQYF,TGTGCCAGCAGCTACGGACAGACCTACGAGCAGTACTTC
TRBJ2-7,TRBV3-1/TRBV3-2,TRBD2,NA,CASSQVLAGTYYEQYF,TGTGCCAGCAGCCAAGTACTAGCGGGGACTTACTACGAGCAGTACTTC
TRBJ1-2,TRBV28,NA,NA,CASRKTGYGYTF,TGTGCCAGCAGGAAGACGGGCTATGGCTACACCTTC
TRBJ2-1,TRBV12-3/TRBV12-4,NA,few,CASRGNNEQFF,TGTGCCAGCAGGGGAAACAATGAGCAGTTCTTC
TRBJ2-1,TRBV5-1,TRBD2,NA,CASSLDGTSTPRNRNEQFF,TGCGCCAGCAGCTTAGACGGGACTAGCACACCACGGAATCGCAATGAGCAGTTCTTC
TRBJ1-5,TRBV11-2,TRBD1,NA,CASKRTRGRGNQPQHF,TGTGCCAGCAAGCGGACCAGGGGGCGAGGCAATCAGCCCCAGCATTTT
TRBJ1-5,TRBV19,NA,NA,CASSNNRGRRQPQHF,TGTGCCAGTAGCAACAATAGGGGAAGACGGCAGCCCCAGCATTTT
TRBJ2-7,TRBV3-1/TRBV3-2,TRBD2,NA,CASSQGGSGSFGREQYF,TGTGCCAGCAGCCAAGGTGGTAGCGGGAGTTTCGGACGCGAGCAGTACTTC
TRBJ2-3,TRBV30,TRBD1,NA,CACDRPGQATDTQYF,TGTGCCTGCGATCGACCCGGACAGGCCACAGATACGCAGTATTTT
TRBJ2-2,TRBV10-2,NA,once,CASSEGWLTVNTGELFF,TGCGCCAGCAGTGAGGGTTGGCTGACTGTGAACACCGGGGAGCTGTTTTTT
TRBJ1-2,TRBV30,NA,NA,CAWVQDNYGYTF,TGTGCCTGGGTCCAGGATAACTATGGCTACACCTTC
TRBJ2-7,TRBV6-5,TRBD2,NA,CASSLAGNTYEQYF,TGTGCCAGCAGCCTAGCGGGGAATACCTACGAGCAGTACTTC
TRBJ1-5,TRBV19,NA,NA,CASSIDGDQPQHF,TGTGCCAGTAGTATCGACGGTGATCAGCCCCAGCATTTT
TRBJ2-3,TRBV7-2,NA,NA,CASSPSYLATDTQYF,TGTGCCAGCAGCCCCTCCTACTTAGCCACAGATACGCAGTATTTT
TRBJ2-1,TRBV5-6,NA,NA,CASSLGLYNEQFF,TGTGCCAGCAGCTTAGGGTTGTACAATGAGCAGTTCTTC